This T cell receptor (beta chain) was sequenced for a study of post-analysis software for immune sequencing data. Whole-study findings and limits: In patients, about 5 TRBV segments were more frequent than in controls, with TRBV5-6, TRBV5-1 and TRBV20-1 among them. When the samples were clustered directly with F measure, those that had been prepared in the same batch showed strong co-clustering.

Unique molecular identifiers were carried by the TCR beta cDNA libraries. TCRdb passed the PCR reads through MiXCR, listing each CDR3 protein once. The table shows more than 500,000 distinct CDR3 sequences, with roughly 34% occurring only once. CDR1 is DFQATT and CDR2 is SNEGSKA in the germline V gene (reference sequence). The CDR3 covers 15 residues. V dropped 3 bases and J dropped 3; count of bases not matched to a gene: 4. On this clonotype itself: The antigen is not known.

The specimen was blood. The rearrangement links TRBV20-1 to TRBJ2-1; 11 nucleotides line up with TRBD1. The receptor comes from a girl aged 2-17 years with multiple sclerosis. The DNA for the CDR3 is TGCAGTGCTAGCCCGGGACAGGGGGGCTACAATGAGCAGTTCTTC. As protein: CSASPGQGGYNEQFF.